The text below deals with one TCR beta chain. The antigen remains undetermined. The same CDR3 can be traced to other DNA sequences in this sample. The data are from a study of shared clonotypes between healthy human individuals. Overall study context: Per donor, three plates held CD4 naive cells, three held CD4 memory, two held CD8 naive and one held CD8 memory. Overall study results and limits: Owing to a small donor count, the genetic and exposure-history diversity represented was limited. Naive CD4 clonotypes were shared across several donors at 5% to 6%.

The V and J ends lost 0 bases and 7 bases, in that order; junction bases with no gene match: 2. The CDR3 runs to 15 residues. Per germline, CDR1 ENHRY and CDR2 SYGVKD. The repertoire was sequenced with immunoSEQ multiplex PCR; TCRdb's copy has only in-frame clones and lacks some. The sample carries roughly 2 million clones, roughly 94% recorded once. The receptor was derived from a man aged 18 to 29 in good health. V and J are TRBV10-3 and TRBJ1-6, with 8 bases that match TRBD1. Sequencing input: naive CD4+ T cells sorted from blood. Noted subset: CD45RA+ positively selected. CDR3 loop: CAISESDRGNSPLHF. DNA of the CDR3: TGTGCCATCAGTGAGTCCGACAGGGGAAATTCACCCCTCCACTTT.